Listed below are T cell receptor beta chains from one sample, sequenced in a study of radiotherapy plus CTLA-4 blockade in lung cancer. Assay used: immunoSEQ multiplex PCR; TCRdb lists only in-frame clones, some missing. The repertoire holds over 60,000 clones, with around 86% as singletons. The source was peripheral blood, collected from a patient treated with radiotherapy plus ipilimumab. The receptors shown here come from a human donor with non-small cell lung cancer who had stable disease on radiotherapy plus ipilimumab. Each CDR3 is given with its conserved first and last residue. Size is omitted from some rows. Given values are once, few, many or a class for expanded clones.

>.|TRBV18
CASSPLGPPNTGELFF
>.|TRBV2
CASEPDGFSTDTQYF
>.|TRBV7-2
CASSPPGGRETQYF
>.|TRBV13
CASSLGLGASGDRADTQYF
>once|TRBV7-8
CASSLAHRNYEQYF
>.|TRBV30
CAWSADNRYGYTF
>.|TRBV27
CASRGRSPMPRVPDTQYF
>.|TRBV15
CATSRDSSGYNEQFF
>.|TRBV5-1
CASRTGTSTDTQYF
>.|TRBV6-7
CASSCPPPGQVDDIRHQPQHF